These 27 T cell receptor beta chains originate from one sample sequenced in a study of cytomegalovirus exposure and HLA in healthy donors. Researchers ran the PCR with 60 Vbeta and 13 Jbeta primers. Method: immunoSEQ multiplex PCR; TCRdb's copy keeps in-frame clones and lacks some. Its table lists more than 95,000 clones. Sequenced sample: PBMCs. All receptors come from a man aged 40-49 years in good health and CMV-seronegative.

The V and J genes are TRBV4-2 and TRBJ1-1; weak D call: TRBD1 (5 bases). The germline gives CDR1 LGHNA, CDR2 YNFKEQ. The CDR3 loop spans 16 amino acids. V lost 0 bases to trimming and J lost 3 bases, with 14 bases between them. DNA for the CDR3: TGTGCCAGCAGCCAAGAAAGGGGTTCCTCATACACTGAAGCTTTCTTT. It codes for CASSQERGSSYTEAFF.

V gene TRBV6-6 combines with J gene TRBJ1-1; D might be TRBD1 (6 bases). V lost 4 bases and J 1 base, leaving 16 bases between the germline ends. The CDR3 length is 16 residues. Per germline, CDR1 MNHNY and CDR2 SVGAGI (reference sequence). The CDR3 DNA reads as TGTGCCAGCAGTTTAGGCAGGGGCTCCTCGAACACTGAAGCTTTCTTT. This translates into CASSLGRGSSNTEAFF.

The CDR3 DNA reads as TGTGCCAGCAGCTTAAGGGGGCACACTGAAGCTTTCTTT. Its translation: CASSLRGHTEAFF. This chain links TRBV11-2 with TRBJ1-1; 7 nucleotides align to TRBD1. The germline gives CDR1 SGHAT, CDR2 FQNNGV. This CDR3 region has 13 residues. Unmatched junction bases numbered 0, after V lost 2 bases and J lost 3 bases. The whole variable domain, remainder taken from reference TRBV11-2 and TRBJ1-1, is EAGVAQSPRYKIIEKRQSVAFWCNPISGHATLYWYQQILGQGPKLLIQFQNNGVVDDSQLPKDRFSAERLKGVDSTLKIQPAKLEDSAVYLCASSLRGHTEAFFGQGTRLTVV.

The rearrangement joins TRBV14 to TRBJ2-1; D uncertain. V was cut by 3 bases and J by 6 bases, with 9 bases left in between. Germline CDR1 reads SGHDN; CDR2 reads FVKESK. CDR3 size: 13 residues. The CDR3 is CASSHIMSNEQFF. The CDR3 DNA sequence: TGTGCCAGCAGCCATATAATGTCCAATGAGCAGTTCTTC.

The chain uses TRBV2 and TRBJ2-5; 11 nucleotides line up with TRBD1. Germline-derived CDR1 and CDR2 are SNHLY and FYNNEI. V shed 6 bases, J shed 3 bases, and the junction held 6 bases outside the gene matches. The CDR3 is 15 amino acids. This chain's CDR3 is CASRGDRGRKETQYF. The CDR3 DNA reads as TGTGCCAGCAGAGGGGACAGGGGGAGGAAAGAGACCCAGTACTTC.

The chain uses TRBV25-1 and TRBJ2-2, with TRBD1 matching 9 bases. CDR3 length equals 17 residues. The junction had 4 bases not matched to a gene; V was cut back by 1 base and J by 1 base. Germline CDR1 is MGHDK and CDR2 is SYGVNS. The CDR3 loop reads CASSEWGGQGNTGELFF. The CDR3 DNA reads as TGTGCCAGCAGTGAATGGGGGGGACAGGGGAACACCGGGGAGCTGTTTTTT.

Comments on this clone: The sample contains more than one DNA sequence encoding this CDR3. This sequence joins TRBV5-1 and TRBJ1-1; TRBD1 agrees at 8 bases. Looked up from germline, CDR1 is SGHRS and CDR2 is YFSETQ. V trimming: 8 bases; J trimming: 1 base; junction bases outside the gene matches: 7. The CDR3 contains 14 residues. CDR3 in DNA: TGCGCCAGTAGCCCCGGACAGGGGAACACTGAAGCTTTCTTT. It translates to CASSPGQGNTEAFF.

The rearrangement links TRBV11-1 to TRBJ1-1; maybe TRBD1 (5 bases). The CDR3 length is 16 residues. Per the germline V gene, CDR1 is SGHAT and CDR2 is FQDESV (reference sequence). The V end lost 1 base, the J end lost 4 bases, and 16 bases lay between the germline ends. Here the CDR3 reads CASSLVLGTRRTEAFF. In DNA, the CDR3 is TGTGCCAGCAGCTTAGTCCTGGGGACTAGGCGCACTGAAGCTTTCTTT.

The rearrangement links TRBV10-2 to TRBJ1-1; 7 positions match TRBD1. Germline-derived CDR1 and CDR2 are WSHSY and SAAADI. The CDR3 contains 13 residues. V shed 7 bases and J 3 bases; nucleotides not matched to a gene: 5. The CDR3 DNA sequence: TGCGCCAGCAACAGGGGTCAGTACACTGAAGCTTTCTTT. This gives the protein CASNRGQYTEAFF.

The chain carries TRBV7-8 and TRBJ2-1; 9 bases align to TRBD2. V shed 1 base, J shed 9 bases, and the junction held 7 bases outside the gene matches. The CDR3 consists of 15 residues. CDR1 is SGHVS and CDR2 is FQNEAQ in the germline V gene. Here the CDR3 reads CASSLEGIAGAEQFF. The CDR3 DNA is TGTGCCAGCAGCTTAGAAGGTATAGCGGGGGCTGAGCAGTTCTTC. Drawing the rest from reference TRBV7-8 and TRBJ2-1, the complete variable domain is GAGVSQSPRYKVAKRGQDVALRCDPISGHVSLFWYQQALGQGPEFLTYFQNEAQLDKSGLPSDRFFAERPEGSVSTLKIQRTQQEDSAVYLCASSLEGIAGAEQFFGPGTRLTVL.

The chain is built from TRBV27 and TRBJ1-5; D is possibly TRBD1 (5 bases). The V end was cut by 7 bases, the J end by 7 bases, with 17 bases between. Looked up from germline, CDR1 is MNHEY and CDR2 is SMNVEV (reference sequence). CDR3 length: 14 residues. Here the CDR3 reads CASNRGGSGQPQHF. CDR3 coding DNA: TGTGCCAGCAACCGGGGGGGGTCAGGACAGCCCCAGCATTTT.

This chain joins TRBV5-4 and TRBJ1-4; TRBD1 aligns across 10 bases. This CDR3 has 15 residues. CDR1 and CDR2 (germline): SGHNT, YYREEE (reference sequence). V shed 2 bases, J shed 8 bases, and the junction held 6 bases outside the gene matches. Here the CDR3 reads CASSFTTDRGEKLFF. The CDR3 nucleotides read TGTGCCAGCAGCTTCACCACGGACAGGGGGGAAAAACTGTTTTTT.

This chain uses TRBV5-5 with TRBJ2-7; D uncertain. The CDR3 contains 13 residues. Germline V gene sequence: CDR1 SGHKS, CDR2 YYEKEE (reference sequence). The germline V and J ends were trimmed by 2 bases and 6 bases, with 12 bases remaining between them. The CDR3 nucleotides are TGTGCCAGCAGCTTTGGTGGAGTCGGCGAGCAGTACTTC. This encodes CASSFGGVGEQYF.

This chain links TRBV15 with TRBJ2-5, with 7 bases identical to TRBD1. The J call could be wrong; TRBJ2-7 is a better fit for the DNA end. The germline V gene has CDR1 LNHNV and CDR2 YYDKDF (reference sequence). CDR3 length: 14 residues. CDR3 sequence reads: CATSIDQGAYEQYF. The DNA of the CDR3 is TGTGCCACCAGTATTGACCAGGGGGCCTACGAGCAGTACTTC.

The chain's CDR3 is CASSPKSLGTEAFF. CDR3 DNA sequence: TGTGCCAGCTCACCAAAGAGTCTAGGCACTGAAGCTTTCTTT. The gene calls are TRBV18 and TRBJ1-1; D remains unclear. The CDR3 is 14 amino acids. V was clipped by 2 bases and J by 4 bases, with 11 bases between them. Germline V gene sequence: CDR1 KGHSH, CDR2 LQKENI.

This rearrangement joins TRBV18 to TRBJ1-5, with D tentatively TRBD1 (6 bases). V was cut by 2 bases and J by 5 bases, with 7 bases left in between. The germline V gene has CDR1 KGHSH and CDR2 LQKENI. The CDR3 extends over 13 amino acids. CDR3 amino acids: CASSPGGDQPQHF. DNA for the CDR3: TGTGCCAGCTCACCAGGGGGCGATCAGCCCCAGCATTTT.

The V call is TRBV2, the J call TRBJ1-1, with D tentatively TRBD1 (6 bases). Between the trimmed V and J ends, which lost 6 bases and 7 bases, there was a span of 18 bases. The CDR3 has 14 amino acids. Germline V gene lookup returns CDR1 SNHLY and CDR2 FYNNEI. The CDR3 nucleotides read TGTGCCAGCAGGACACAGGGAGGGCTCAGTGAAGCTTTCTTT. Its translation is CASRTQGGLSEAFF.

About this clone: An end of the junction does not agree with germline; a read error may underlie this. The rearrangement links TRBV27 to TRBJ2-3, with D uncertain. CDR1 and CDR2 from the germline V gene are MNHEY and SMNVEV (reference sequence). This CDR3 comprises 14 residues. CDR3 in DNA: TGTGCCAGCAGTGTATCGGGCCACACAGATACGCAGTATTTT. Translation gives CASSVSGHTDTQYF.

The CDR3, as DNA: TGTGCCAGCAGCCGGGAGGGAGGGGACAATGAGCAGTTCTTC. Protein: CASSREGGDNEQFF. The chain couples TRBV5-4 to TRBJ2-1; 8 bases fit TRBD2. The CDR3 runs 14 residues. V lost 4 bases, J lost 5 bases, and 5 bases stayed unmatched. The germline V gene encodes CDR1 SGHNT and CDR2 YYREEE (reference sequence). The full variable domain, completed using reference TRBV5-4 and TRBJ2-1, is ETGVTQSPTHLIKTRGQQVTLRCSSQSGHNTVSWYQQALGQGPQFIFQYYREEENGRGNFPPRFSGLQFPNYSSELNVNALELDDSALYLCASSREGGDNEQFFGPGTRLTVL.

This rearrangement joins TRBV6-5 to TRBJ1-1; a possible D gene is TRBD1 (6 bases). Trimming took 6 bases from V and 5 from J, leaving 13 bases between them. Germline V gene data show CDR1 as MNHEY and CDR2 as SVGAGI. This CDR3 contains 13 residues. CDR3 loop: CASRDGGRTEAFF. In DNA, the CDR3 is TGTGCCAGCAGGGACGGGGGGCGGACTGAAGCTTTCTTT.

This rearrangement joins TRBV7-9 to TRBJ2-7, with D unresolved. Trimming took off 5 bases at V and 4 bases at J, with 9 bases between the two ends. The CDR3 sequence is 12 residues long. Germline V CDR1 and CDR2: SEHNR, FQNEAQ (reference sequence). Here the CDR3 DNA reads TGTGCCAGCAGCCCCCAAACTTACGAGCAGTACTTC. Amino acid sequence: CASSPQTYEQYF.

The chain has TRBV11-3 and TRBJ2-7, with D maybe TRBD2 (5 bases). There are 15 residues in the CDR3. V lost 1 base to trimming and J lost 2 bases, with 12 bases between them. Germline loops: CDR1 SGHNT, CDR2 YENEEA. The CDR3 bases are TGTGCCAGCAGCTTAGTTGGGAGAATCCCCTACGAGCAGTACTTC. Protein: CASSLVGRIPYEQYF.

V gene TRBV2 combines with J gene TRBJ2-6; D unclear. The CDR3 is 13 residues long. Per germline, CDR1 SNHLY and CDR2 FYNNEI. V lost 9 bases, J lost 1 base, and 7 bases lay in between. CDR3 protein: CARESSGANVLTF. The CDR3 region has the DNA TGTGCCAGAGAGTCTTCTGGGGCCAACGTCCTGACTTTC.

The V gene is TRBV7-8, the J gene TRBJ1-3; possibly TRBD1 for D (5 bases). The V and J ends lost 5 bases and 0 bases respectively, with 17 bases between them. Germline CDR1 is SGHVS and CDR2 is FQNEAQ. This CDR3 contains 17 residues. In DNA, the CDR3 is TGTGCCAGCAGCACTTGGGGCAGTGAGTTCTCTGGAAACACCATATATTTT. This codes for CASSTWGSEFSGNTIYF.

The V gene is TRBV5-4, the J gene TRBJ2-1; 12 positions agree with TRBD2. This CDR3 has 16 residues. Germline V gives CDR1 SGHNT, CDR2 YYREEE (reference sequence). V was pared by 5 bases and J by 9 bases, with 12 bases of the junction left unmatched. Written as DNA, the CDR3 is TGTGCCAGCAGTCAGCCCGGACTAGCGGGAACGGTTGAGCAGTTCTTC. Translation: CASSQPGLAGTVEQFF.

CDR3 in amino acids: CASSPIRNSYEQYF. Here the CDR3 DNA reads TGTGCCAGCAGCCCAATCAGGAACTCCTACGAGCAGTACTTC. The J gene is TRBJ2-7, the V gene TRBV11-2; no firm D call. The V gene lost 5 bases and the J gene lost 0 bases, with 11 bases spanning the gap. CDR3 length: 14 amino acids. Germline V gives CDR1 SGHAT, CDR2 FQNNGV.

The V gene is TRBV6-1, the J gene TRBJ1-1; 7 nucleotides line up with TRBD1. V gave up 8 bases and J gave up 5 bases; unmatched junction bases: 5. Germline V lookup: CDR1 MNHNS, CDR2 SASEGT. The CDR3 has 12 amino acids. The CDR3 sequence: CASLTGITEAFF. The CDR3 DNA is TGTGCCAGCCTGACAGGGATTACTGAAGCTTTCTTT.